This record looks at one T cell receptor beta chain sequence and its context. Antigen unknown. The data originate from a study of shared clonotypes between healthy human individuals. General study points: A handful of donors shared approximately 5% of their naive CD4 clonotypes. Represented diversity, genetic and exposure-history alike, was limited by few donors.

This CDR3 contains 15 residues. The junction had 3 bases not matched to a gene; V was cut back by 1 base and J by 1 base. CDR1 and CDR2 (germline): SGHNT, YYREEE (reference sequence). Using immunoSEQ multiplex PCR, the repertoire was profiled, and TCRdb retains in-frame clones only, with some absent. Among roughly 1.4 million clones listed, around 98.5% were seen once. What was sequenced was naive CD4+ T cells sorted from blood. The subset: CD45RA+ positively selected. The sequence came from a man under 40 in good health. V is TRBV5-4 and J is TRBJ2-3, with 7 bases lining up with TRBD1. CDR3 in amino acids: CASSLLTGRTDTQYF. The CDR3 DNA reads TGTGCCAGCAGCTTGTTGACAGGGCGCACAGATACGCAGTATTTT.